This T cell receptor (beta chain) stems from a study of T-cell memory formation after mild COVID-19. From the 5' RACE reads, TCRdb called clonotypes with MiXCR, one entry per CDR3 protein. Of roughly 380,000 distinct CDR3 sequences listed, 25% to 30% are singletons. The CDR3 runs 15 residues. The V gene's germline CDR1 is MNHEY and CDR2 SVGAGI. V lost 2 bases to trimming and J lost 6 bases; unmatched junction nucleotides: 4. The clonotype was recovered from an adult woman who had mild COVID-19 (a few samples of this study predate the infection). Cell type and time point are not known. The specimen was PBMCs or a T cell subset sorted from them (not recorded which). This sequence joins TRBV6-5 and TRBJ2-2; 9 bases are a match to TRBD2. The CDR3 sequence is CASSYLGTSPGELFF. The CDR3 nucleotides read TGTGCCAGCAGTTACCTCGGGACTAGCCCCGGGGAGCTGTTTTTT.